Following are 2 T cell receptor beta chains from one sample sequenced in a study of neurological immune-mediated disorders. TCRdb reprocessed the 5' RACE reads with MiXCR, giving one entry per CDR3 protein. The sample includes 95,000 to 150,000 distinct CDR3 sequences, more than 2.5% seen only once; the top ten take about 1.2%. Sequenced sample: PBMCs. These receptors were collected from a woman younger than 45 with multiple sclerosis.

This clonotype was counted many times. The chain recombines TRBV5-6 with TRBJ2-2, with TRBD1 matching over 8 bases. J was trimmed by 4 bases and V by 5 bases; bases with no gene match: 10. This CDR3 region has 16 residues. Per germline, CDR1 SGHDT and CDR2 YYEEEE. The CDR3 reads CASSFLPGGGTGELFF. The CDR3 DNA follows: TGTGCCAGCAGTTTCCTTCCAGGGGGCGGCACCGGGGAGCTGTTTTTT.

In its sample, this clonotype was seen many times. This rearrangement joins TRBV20-1 to TRBJ2-1; 13 bases line up with TRBD2. V was pared by 5 bases and J by 0 bases, with 7 bases of the junction left unmatched. The CDR3 totals 17 residues. Germline V gives CDR1 DFQATT, CDR2 SNEGSKA (reference sequence). Here the CDR3 DNA reads TGCAGTGCTCCGGGACTAGCGGGGTTGAGCTCCTACAATGAGCAGTTCTTC. Its translation is CSAPGLAGLSSYNEQFF.